This paragraph reports one T cell receptor beta chain. The entry originates in a study of blood T cell repertoires in COVID-19. On the study more broadly: Some COVID-19 samples were acute and others convalescent; all came from the United States, Italy and Spain.

The CDR3 is 16 residues long. CDR1 is MNHNY and CDR2 is SVGAGI in the germline V gene (reference sequence). The V segment lost 2 bases and the J segment 9 bases; nucleotides outside the gene matches: 8. Profiling relied on immunoSEQ multiplex PCR, and the TCRdb table lists in-frame clones only, not all of them. Of 150,000 or so clones listed, 82% were seen once; the top ten hold roughly 15%. This clonotype was obtained from a human donor with acute or convalescent COVID-19. The donor label of this sample is uncertain. Source material: peripheral blood. The rearrangement uses TRBV6-6 and TRBJ2-3, with TRBD2 identical over 13 bases. The CDR3 sequence is CASSYLTSGGAGTQYF. The DNA of the CDR3 is TGTGCCAGCAGTTACCTTACTAGCGGGGGGGCTGGCACGCAGTATTTT.